Listed here are 15 T cell receptor beta chains from one sample, sequenced in a study of T cells expressing NK-cell markers. Each CDR3 protein gets one entry in TCRdb, which reprocessed the 5' RACE reads and gives no DNA. The table lists over 100,000 distinct CDR3 sequences. Sequenced sample: blood T cells: a sorted CD56 or NKG2C T cell subset, CD4+ or CD8+ T cells, or bulk PBMC T cells (not recorded which). The receptors here all came from a woman aged 18-70 years in good health.

This sequence joins TRBV7-8 and TRBJ1-1; checking the TCRdb D call of TRBD1 is not possible without DNA. CDR3 length: 17 amino acids. Germline V CDR1 and CDR2: SGHVS, FQNEAQ. CDR3 protein: CASSPHDRGPEGREAFF.

The gene calls are TRBV9 and TRBJ2-7; TCRdb's D gene call, TRBD1, goes unchecked for lack of DNA. Germline CDR1 reads SGDLS; CDR2 reads YYNGEE. The CDR3 is 15 residues long. The CDR3 region is CASSVGGRAGYEQYF. Supplemented by reference TRBV9 and TRBJ2-7, the full variable domain reads DSGVTQTPKHLITATGQRVTLRCSPRSGDLSVYWYQQSLDQGLQFLIQYYNGEERAKGNILERFSAQQFPDLHSELNLSSLELGDSALYFCASSVGGRAGYEQYFGPGTRLTVT.

This chain links TRBV6-5 with TRBJ1-1. The CDR3 is 13 amino acids. The germline gives CDR1 MNHEY, CDR2 SVGAGI. This chain's CDR3 is CATSLQSRAEAFF.

CDR3 sequence: CASSGGGDEQFF. The chain combines TRBV25-1 with TRBJ2-1; TCRdb proposes TRBD2, but this gene call is untestable without DNA. Germline V gene sequence: CDR1 MGHDK, CDR2 SYGVNS. The CDR3 has 12 amino acids.

The V call is TRBV12-3 or TRBV12-4, the J call TRBJ2-5; absent DNA, TCRdb's TRBD1 call cannot be checked. This CDR3 is 16 amino acids long. CDR3 residues: CASSTPPGQGKETQYF.

The gene calls are TRBV28 and TRBJ2-3; TCRdb picks TRBD2, but there is no DNA to check that call. Germline values: CDR1 MDHEN, CDR2 SYDVKM. The CDR3 sequence is 16 residues long. The CDR3 loop reads CASFPAGREVQDTQYF.

This chain connects TRBV12-3 or TRBV12-4 to TRBJ2-2. This CDR3 is built from 12 residues. CDR3 loop: CASSFLNGELFF.

This chain uses TRBV9 with TRBJ2-3; TCRdb selects TRBD2, and the lack of DNA leaves this call unchecked. Per germline, CDR1 SGDLS and CDR2 YYNGEE. The CDR3 extends over 17 amino acids. This chain's CDR3 is CASSAPRERPDTDTQYF.

This chain joins TRBV7-9 and TRBJ1-2; TCRdb's D gene call, TRBD1, goes unchecked for lack of DNA. The CDR3 consists of 16 residues. CDR1 is SEHNR, CDR2 FQNEAQ, per germline (reference sequence). The CDR3 spells CASSLVWTEPLYGYTF.

CDR3 sequence: CASSLRELSYNEQFF. This chain links TRBV7-2 with TRBJ2-1; TCRdb indicates TRBD1, and absent DNA this call remains unverified. From germline, CDR1 is SGHTA and CDR2 FQGNSA. There are 15 residues in the CDR3.

The rearrangement uses TRBV12-3 or TRBV12-4 and TRBJ2-7; with no DNA, the TCRdb D assignment of TRBD1 cannot be verified. The CDR3 length is 14 residues. The CDR3 spells CASSDQGIAYEQYF.

The CDR3 sequence: CASRGPGFGPPYEQYF. The rearrangement uses TRBV27 and TRBJ2-7; without DNA, the TCRdb call of TRBD1 cannot be checked. The CDR3 runs 16 residues. Looked up from germline, CDR1 is MNHEY and CDR2 is SMNVEV (reference sequence).

J is TRBJ2-7 and V is TRBV29-1; TCRdb selects TRBD2, and the lack of DNA leaves this call unchecked. Germline V gene sequence: CDR1 SQVTM, CDR2 ANQGSEA. The CDR3 covers 12 residues. The CDR3 is CSGRDFTYEQYF.

The chain combines TRBV6-4 with TRBJ1-4. The CDR3 is 13 amino acids. Germline loops: CDR1 MRHNA, CDR2 SNTAGT. CDR3 amino acids: CASSPGTNEKLFF.

The V and J genes are TRBV20-1 and TRBJ2-3; TCRdb names TRBD1, which stays unverified in the absence of DNA. The CDR3 covers 15 residues. CDR1 and CDR2 (germline): DFQATT, SNEGSKA (reference sequence). The CDR3 sequence: CSAPDRDFSTDTQYF.